What follows are 7 T cell receptor beta chains derived from one specimen sequenced in a study of blood T cell repertoires in COVID-19. Clones were sequenced by immunoSEQ multiplex PCR, and TCRdb holds only the in-frame ones, with some missing. The sample lists 50,000 to 65,000 clones, just under 75% occurring once. The sample comprised peripheral blood. The receptors here all came from a woman in her 70s with COVID-19, enrolled during active disease.

This chain uses TRBV27 with TRBJ1-1, with 8 positions matching TRBD1. The V segment lost 5 bases and the J segment 0 bases; nucleotides outside the gene matches: 5. The CDR3 totals 15 residues. Germline V gene lookup returns CDR1 MNHEY and CDR2 SMNVEV (reference sequence). This chain's CDR3 is CASSPPGQVNTEAFF. For the CDR3, the DNA is TGTGCCAGCAGTCCGCCGGGACAGGTGAACACTGAAGCTTTCTTT.

This clone has just one count. This chain uses TRBV5-4 with TRBJ1-6; D is unresolved. The CDR3 spans 14 residues. CDR1 SGHNT and CDR2 YYREEE come from the germline V gene (reference sequence). V lost 0 bases and J lost 8, with 9 bases in between. CDR3 region: CASSLDGGDSPLHF. In DNA, the CDR3 is TGTGCCAGCAGCTTGGATGGCGGGGATTCACCCCTCCACTTT.

This clone was counted a few times. J is TRBJ1-2 and V is TRBV6-2 or TRBV6-3, with D maybe TRBD1 (5 bases). V was trimmed by 6 bases and J by 5 bases, leaving 13 bases between them. The germline gives CDR1 MNHEY, CDR2 SVGEGT. The CDR3 runs 13 residues. The CDR3 region has the DNA TGTGCCAGCAGCGACGGAGGGGCGTATGGCTACACCTTC. Translating gives CASSDGGAYGYTF.

The rearrangement uses TRBV7-2 and TRBJ2-1; no definite D call. The CDR3 extends over 12 amino acids. The V gene lost 3 bases and the J gene lost 9 bases, with 9 bases spanning the gap. Germline CDR1 and CDR2: SGHTA and FQGNSA. The CDR3 protein is CASSLMASEQFF. The CDR3 nucleotides are TGTGCCAGCAGCTTGATGGCCAGTGAGCAGTTCTTC.

The chain couples TRBV6-2 or TRBV6-3 to TRBJ2-1; D is ambiguous. V was clipped by 6 bases and J by 6 bases, with 15 bases between them. The germline V gene has CDR1 MNHEY and CDR2 SVGEGT. The CDR3 is 14 residues long. In DNA, the CDR3 is TGTGCCAGCAGCCGCCCCTGGTCGCGCAATGAGCAGTTCTTC. Protein: CASSRPWSRNEQFF.

The genes are TRBV7-8 and TRBJ2-2, with TRBD2 matching over 8 bases. V dropped 2 bases and J dropped 7; count of bases not matched to a gene: 6. This CDR3 is built from 15 residues. Germline CDR1 and CDR2: SGHVS and FQNEAQ. The CDR3 nucleotides are TGTGCCAGCAGCTTAACCGGGGGGGCCAACGGGGAGCTGTTTTTT. Protein: CASSLTGGANGELFF.

The V gene is TRBV9, the J gene TRBJ1-3, with a tentative D call TRBD1 (5 bases). V was cut by 3 bases and J by 0 bases, with 10 bases left in between. The CDR3 is 15 residues long. Germline CDR1 is SGDLS and CDR2 is YYNGEE. The CDR3 region has the DNA TGTGCCAGCAGCGCTACAGGTTACTCTGGAAACACCATATATTTT. Translation: CASSATGYSGNTIYF.